Here is one T cell receptor (beta chain) with its context. This sample is part of a study of blood T cell repertoires in COVID-19. Study-level information: Samples of COVID-19 (acute and convalescent) were obtained from the United States, Italy and Spain. In each case, the material was cDNA or gDNA derived from T cells, B-cell-depleted T cells, or PBMCs.

Assay: immunoSEQ multiplex PCR; the TCRdb copy retains only in-frame clones and omits some. Of some 200,000 clones in the sample, 80% to 90% were seen once. The ends lost 7 bases at V and 2 bases at J; junction bases unmatched: 14. Per the germline V gene, CDR1 is MDHEN and CDR2 is SYDVKM. CDR3 length equals 17 residues. Clinical history reported by participants formed the basis on which cohorts were assigned. The chain joins TRBV28 to TRBJ1-5; 7 bases are shared with TRBD1. The TCR originated in a woman aged 18-35 years in a cohort exposed to, infected with or recovered from COVID-19 (not recorded which). Material for sequencing was PBMCs or T cells enriched from blood (not recorded which). CDR3: CASTTWQGVFGNQPQHF. CDR3 coding DNA: TGTGCCAGCACTACCTGGCAGGGGGTTTTTGGCAATCAGCCCCAGCATTTT.